Below, 2 T cell receptor beta chains from the same sample are listed, as sequenced in a study of blood T cell repertoires in COVID-19. Measured with immunoSEQ multiplex PCR; TCRdb has only the in-frame clones, and not every one. Here the sample spans 190,000 or so clones, more than 85% being singletons. Sequencing was performed on peripheral blood. These receptors were obtained from a man aged 40-49 years with active or convalescent COVID-19.

This chain joins TRBV4-2 and TRBJ1-4; no clear D. Germline V gene sequence: CDR1 LGHNA, CDR2 YNFKEQ. This CDR3 contains 16 residues. Between the trimmed V and J ends, which lost 0 bases and 4 bases, there was a span of 12 bases. CDR3 nucleotides: TGTGCCAGCAGCCAAGAGGGGAGAGGCCGTAATGAAAAACTGTTTTTT. Protein: CASSQEGRGRNEKLFF.

The rearrangement joins TRBV6-5 to TRBJ2-5, with 7 bases identical to TRBD2. Losses at the gene ends were 4 bases for V and 6 bases for J; bases not matched to a gene: 11. Germline values: CDR1 MNHEY, CDR2 SVGAGI. The CDR3 totals 15 residues. The CDR3 is CASSSGTNPWKTQYF. The DNA of the CDR3 is TGTGCCAGCAGTTCCGGGACTAACCCCTGGAAGACCCAGTACTTC.